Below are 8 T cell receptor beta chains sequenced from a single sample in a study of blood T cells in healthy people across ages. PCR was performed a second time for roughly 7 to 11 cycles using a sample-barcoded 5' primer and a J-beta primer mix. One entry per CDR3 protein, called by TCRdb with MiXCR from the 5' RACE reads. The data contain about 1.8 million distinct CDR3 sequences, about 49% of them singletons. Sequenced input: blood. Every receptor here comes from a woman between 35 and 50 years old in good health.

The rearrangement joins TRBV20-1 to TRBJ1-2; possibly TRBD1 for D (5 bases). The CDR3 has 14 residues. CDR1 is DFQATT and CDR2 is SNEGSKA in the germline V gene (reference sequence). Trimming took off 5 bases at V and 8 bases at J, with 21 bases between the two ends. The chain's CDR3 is CSAVRERGEIGYTF. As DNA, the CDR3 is TGCAGTGCTGTCCGAGAGCGAGGGGAGATAGGCTACACCTTC.

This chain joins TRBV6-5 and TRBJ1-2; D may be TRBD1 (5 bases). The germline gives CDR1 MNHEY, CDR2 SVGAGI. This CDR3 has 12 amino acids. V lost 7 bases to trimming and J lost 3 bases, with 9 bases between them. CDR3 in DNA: TGTGCCAGCATGGGGGAAGACTATGGCTACACCTTC. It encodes CASMGEDYGYTF.

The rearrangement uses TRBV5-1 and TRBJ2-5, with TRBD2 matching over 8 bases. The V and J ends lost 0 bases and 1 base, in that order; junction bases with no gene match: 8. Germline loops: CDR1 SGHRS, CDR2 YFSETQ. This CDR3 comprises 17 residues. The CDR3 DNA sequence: TGCGCCAGCAGCTTGGCGGTGGCGGGAGGCCTCCAAGAGACCCAGTACTTC. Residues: CASSLAVAGGLQETQYF.

The CDR3: CASSEWEKQPQHF. Here the CDR3 DNA reads TGTGCCAGCAGTGAATGGGAAAAGCAGCCCCAGCATTTT. The V gene is TRBV2, the J gene TRBJ1-5; unclear D gene. Germline loops: CDR1 SNHLY, CDR2 FYNNEI. CDR3 size: 13 residues. V gave up 2 bases and J gave up 7 bases, with 9 bases separating them.

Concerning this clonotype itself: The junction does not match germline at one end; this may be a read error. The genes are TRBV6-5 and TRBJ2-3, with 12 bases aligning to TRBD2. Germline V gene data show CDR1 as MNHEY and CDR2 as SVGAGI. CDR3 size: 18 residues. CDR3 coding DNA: TGTGCCAGCAGTTACTCGTCGACTAGCGGGGGTCCCACAGATACGCGGTATTTT. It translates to CASSYSSTSGGPTDTRYF.

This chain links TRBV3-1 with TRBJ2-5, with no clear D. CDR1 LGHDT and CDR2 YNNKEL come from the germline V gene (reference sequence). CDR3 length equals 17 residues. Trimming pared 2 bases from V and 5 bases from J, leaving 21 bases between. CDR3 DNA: TGTGCCAGCAGCCAACCACAACAATGGGATGGTGGGGAGACCCAGTACTTC. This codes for CASSQPQQWDGGETQYF.

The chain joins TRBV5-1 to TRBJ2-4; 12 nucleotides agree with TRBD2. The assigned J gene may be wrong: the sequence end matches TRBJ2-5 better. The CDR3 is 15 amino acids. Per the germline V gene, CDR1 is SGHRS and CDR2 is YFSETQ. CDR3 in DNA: TGCGCCAGCAGCTTGACGACTAGCGGGGGTGAGACCCAGTACTTC. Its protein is CASSLTTSGGETQYF.

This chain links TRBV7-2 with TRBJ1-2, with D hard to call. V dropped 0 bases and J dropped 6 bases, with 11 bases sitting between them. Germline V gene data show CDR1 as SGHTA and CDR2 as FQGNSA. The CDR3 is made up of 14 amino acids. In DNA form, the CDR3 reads TGTGCCAGCAGCTTAGCGCACACAGTCGATGGCTACACCTTC. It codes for CASSLAHTVDGYTF.